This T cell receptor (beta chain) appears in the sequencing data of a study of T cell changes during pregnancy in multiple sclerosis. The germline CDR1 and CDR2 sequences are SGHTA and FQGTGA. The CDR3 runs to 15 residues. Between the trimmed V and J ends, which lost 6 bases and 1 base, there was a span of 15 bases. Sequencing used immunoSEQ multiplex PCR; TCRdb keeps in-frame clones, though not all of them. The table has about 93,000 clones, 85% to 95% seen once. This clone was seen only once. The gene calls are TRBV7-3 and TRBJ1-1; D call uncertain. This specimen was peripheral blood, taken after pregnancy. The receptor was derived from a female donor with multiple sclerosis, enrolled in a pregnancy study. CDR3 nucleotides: TGTGCCAGCAGTTCTTGGGCCTCCGGGAACACTGAAGCTTTCTTT. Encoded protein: CASSSWASGNTEAFF.